Listed below are T cell receptor beta chains from one sample, sequenced in a study of blood T cell repertoires in COVID-19. TCRdb's copy holds only in-frame clones and misses some; the assay was immunoSEQ multiplex PCR. The repertoire holds about 150,000 clones, with roughly 87% as singletons. Sequencing was performed on peripheral blood. These receptors all come from a woman aged 55-69 years with active or convalescent COVID-19. The CDR3 runs from the conserved cysteine through the conserved F or W. A D gene is named only where the DNA matches it firmly. Clone size is shown for a subset of rows, as once, few, many or a class of expanded clone.

V,J,size,D,DNA,CDR3
TRBV6-5,TRBJ2-3,-,TRBD2,TGTGCCAGCAGTCTTGGGCGGGGGGGTGTAGATACGCAGTATTTT,CASSLGRGGVDTQYF
TRBV6-5,TRBJ1-5,-,-,TGTGCCACGAGAGTATACGGAGATAGCAATCAGCCCCAGCATTTT,CATRVYGDSNQPQHF
TRBV5-1,TRBJ1-2,-,TRBD1,TGCGCCAGCAGCGCCGGGACAGGGCACGACTATGGCTACACCTTC,CASSAGTGHDYGYTF
TRBV7-2,TRBJ2-1,-,TRBD2,TGTGCCAGCAGCTTAGTTGGCGGGGGGGTGTACAATGAGCAGTTCTTC,CASSLVGGGVYNEQFF
TRBV7-2,TRBJ1-6,few,-,TGTGCCAGCAGCTTAGAGGGGGTCGAAGGCTCACCCCTCCACTTT,CASSLEGVEGSPLHF
TRBV12-2,TRBJ1-2,-,-,TGTGCAAGTCGCTCCTGGGGGCAGGGGTTCCTTAACTATGGCTACACCTTC,CASRSWGQGFLNYGYTF
TRBV7-7,TRBJ2-3,few,-,TGTGCTAGCAGCCTAAGTGGGGGGATCGGGACAGATACGCAGTATTTT,CASSLSGGIGTDTQYF
TRBV6-5,TRBJ1-1,-,-,TGTGCCAGCAGCCACTCGAGCCATACGAACACTGAAGCTTTCTTT,CASSHSSHTNTEAFF
TRBV6-6,TRBJ1-1,-,-,TGTGCCAGCAGTTACTCGAACGAAGCCCCCGAAGCTTTCTTT,CASSYSNEAPEAFF
TRBV9,TRBJ2-5,-,-,TGTGCCAGCAGTGGTACTCGTGATAATCAAGAGACCCAGTACTTC,CASSGTRDNQETQYF
TRBV9,TRBJ2-3,-,TRBD2,TGTGCCAGCAGCGCCTACTACGTAGCGGGGGGCACAGATACGCAGTATTTT,CASSAYYVAGGTDTQYF
TRBV19,TRBJ2-1,-,-,TGTGCCAGTATAGGGGGGGCCAGCTCCTACAATGAGCAGTTCTTC,CASIGGASSYNEQFF
TRBV2,TRBJ2-7,once,-,TGTGCCAGCAGTGATGGAGGGTTGGACGAGCAGTACTTC,CASSDGGLDEQYF
TRBV29-1,TRBJ2-7,-,TRBD2,TGCAGCGTTGTTGCCCGGGGGGCCTACGAGCAGTACTTC,CSVVARGAYEQYF
TRBV9,TRBJ2-7,once,-,TGTGCCAGCAGCCCCTGGGAAGGGGAATATACCGAGCAGTACTTC,CASSPWEGEYTEQYF
TRBV18,TRBJ1-1,-,TRBD1,TGTGCCAGCTCACCTCTTGACAGGGGGACGACTGAAGCTTTCTTT,CASSPLDRGTTEAFF
TRBV27,TRBJ2-1,-,TRBD2,TGTGCCAGCAGTTTTAGGGGAGCGGGGCCGCGGAGAAGGTGGTTGCAGTTCTTC,CASSFRGAGPRRRWLQFF
TRBV3-1/TRBV3-2,TRBJ2-1,-,TRBD2,TGTGCCAGCAGCCCCATAGCGGGGAACTCCTACAATGAGCAGTTCTTC,CASSPIAGNSYNEQFF
TRBV11-2,TRBJ2-7,-,-,TGTGCCAGCAGCTTAGAAAACTTTTCCTACGAGCAGTACTTC,CASSLENFSYEQYF
TRBV7-2,TRBJ1-1,-,TRBD1,TGTGCCAGCAGCTTCGACAGGGTTGCATCTGAAGCTTTCTTT,CASSFDRVASEAFF
TRBV27,TRBJ1-2,-,-,TGTGCCAGCAGATGGGGGACAATTAACTATGGCTACACCTTC,CASRWGTINYGYTF
TRBV5-1,TRBJ1-2,-,-,TGCGCCAGCAGCTTCATGACAGGAACCGACTATGGCTACACCTTC,CASSFMTGTDYGYTF
TRBV27,TRBJ1-2,few,-,TGTGCCAGCGACCGGGACATCTATGGCTACACCTTC,CASDRDIYGYTF
TRBV6-5,TRBJ2-7,-,-,TGTGCCAGCAGGGCAGGGAGGTCCTACGAGCAGTACTTC,CASRAGRSYEQYF
TRBV30,TRBJ1-4,-,-,TGTGCCCAGGCGGGGATTGATGAAAAACTGTTTTTT,CAQAGIDEKLFF
TRBV27,TRBJ1-1,-,-,TGTGCCAGCAGTTTATCGAGCGGGAACACTGAAGCTTTCTTT,CASSLSSGNTEAFF
TRBV7-3,TRBJ1-1,-,-,TGTGCCAGCAGCCCTTTCGTAGCCTCCGAAGCTTTCTTT,CASSPFVASEAFF
TRBV7-8,TRBJ2-3,-,TRBD2,TGCCCCAGCCGCTTTGGCGGGGGGGGGTGGACAGATACGCAGTATTTT,CPSRFGGGGWTDTQYF
TRBV19,TRBJ2-7,-,TRBD1,TGTGCCAGTAGTACTGGGACAGCCAGCACCTACGAGCAGTACTTC,CASSTGTASTYEQYF
TRBV7-2,TRBJ2-1,-,TRBD1,TGTGCCAGCAGCTTGGACAGGGAGGATGAGCAGTTCTTC,CASSLDREDEQFF
TRBV10-3,TRBJ1-3,-,-,TGTGCCATCAGCCTCGGGGAAGCTGGAAACACCATATATTTT,CAISLGEAGNTIYF
TRBV5-1,TRBJ2-5,-,-,TGCGCCAGCAGCTTGTTCTCCCAGACCCAGTACTTC,CASSLFSQTQYF
TRBV7-2,TRBJ1-5,-,TRBD1,TGTGCCAGCAGCTTCCGGACAGGGGGCGATCAGCCCCAGCATTTT,CASSFRTGGDQPQHF
TRBV5-4,TRBJ1-4,-,-,TGTGCCAGCAGCTTTTCAGGGCTCGGTGAAAAACTGTTTTTT,CASSFSGLGEKLFF
TRBV30,TRBJ1-6,once,-,TGTGCCTGGAGTGATCAGGGGAGGGATAATTCACCCCTCCACTTT,CAWSDQGRDNSPLHF
TRBV3-1/TRBV3-2,TRBJ1-3,-,TRBD1,TGTGCCAGCAGCTCTCACAGGGGGACTGGAAACACCATATATTTT,CASSSHRGTGNTIYF
TRBV4-1,TRBJ2-1,-,TRBD2,TGCGCCAGCAGCCAAGAGAGGCGGGGGGGCGCCTACAATGAGCAGTTCTTC,CASSQERRGGAYNEQFF
TRBV4-3,TRBJ2-2,once,-,TGCGCCAGCAGCCAAGATTGGTACGGCACCGGGGAGCTGTTTTTT,CASSQDWYGTGELFF
TRBV19,TRBJ2-6,-,TRBD2,TGTGCCAGTAGTCCCTCGGGACTAGCGGGGGGGCCTTCCGGGGCCAACGTCCTGACTTTC,CASSPSGLAGGPSGANVLTF
TRBV7-2,TRBJ2-3,-,TRBD2,TGTGCCAGCAGCTTAGGGCTAGCGGGGGAGGCAGATACGCAGTATTTT,CASSLGLAGEADTQYF
TRBV30,TRBJ2-4,-,-,TGTGCCTGGAGCCATCGTCTCGGGGGAAGAATGGCCAAAAACATTCAGTACTTC,CAWSHRLGGRMAKNIQYF